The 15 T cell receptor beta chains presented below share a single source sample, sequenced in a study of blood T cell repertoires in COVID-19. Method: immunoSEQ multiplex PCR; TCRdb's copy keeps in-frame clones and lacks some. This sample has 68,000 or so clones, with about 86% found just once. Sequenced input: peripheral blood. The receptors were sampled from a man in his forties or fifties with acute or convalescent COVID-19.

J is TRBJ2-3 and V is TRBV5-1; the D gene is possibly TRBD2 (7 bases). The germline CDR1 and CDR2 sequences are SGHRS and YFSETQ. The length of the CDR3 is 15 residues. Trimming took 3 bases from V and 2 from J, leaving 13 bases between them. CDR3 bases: TGCGCCAGCAGCTGGCAAGGGGGGGACACAGATACGCAGTATTTT. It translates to CASSWQGGDTDTQYF.

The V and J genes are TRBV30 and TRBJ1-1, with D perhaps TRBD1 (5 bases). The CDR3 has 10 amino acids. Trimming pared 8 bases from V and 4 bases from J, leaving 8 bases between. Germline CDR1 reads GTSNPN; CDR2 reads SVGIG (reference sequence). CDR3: CAGGVTEAFF. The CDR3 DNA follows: TGTGCCGGAGGGGTCACTGAAGCTTTCTTT.

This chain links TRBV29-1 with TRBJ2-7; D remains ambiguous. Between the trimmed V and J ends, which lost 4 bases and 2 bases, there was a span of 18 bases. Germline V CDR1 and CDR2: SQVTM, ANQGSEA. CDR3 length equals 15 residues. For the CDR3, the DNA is TGCAGCGTTGTCTCATGGGCCAAATCGACCTACGAGCAGTACTTC. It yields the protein CSVVSWAKSTYEQYF.

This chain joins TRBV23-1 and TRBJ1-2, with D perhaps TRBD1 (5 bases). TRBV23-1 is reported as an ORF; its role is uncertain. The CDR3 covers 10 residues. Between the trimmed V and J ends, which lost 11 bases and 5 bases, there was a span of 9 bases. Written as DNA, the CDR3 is TGCGCCCGGGGGGGGTATGGCTACACCTTC. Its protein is CARGGYGYTF.

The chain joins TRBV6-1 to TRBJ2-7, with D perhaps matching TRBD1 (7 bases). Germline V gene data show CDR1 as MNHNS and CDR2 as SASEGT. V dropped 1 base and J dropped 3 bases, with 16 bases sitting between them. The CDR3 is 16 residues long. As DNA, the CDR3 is TGTGCCAGCAGTGAAGTCCGGGCGGGACAGATCTACGAGCAGTACTTC. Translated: CASSEVRAGQIYEQYF.

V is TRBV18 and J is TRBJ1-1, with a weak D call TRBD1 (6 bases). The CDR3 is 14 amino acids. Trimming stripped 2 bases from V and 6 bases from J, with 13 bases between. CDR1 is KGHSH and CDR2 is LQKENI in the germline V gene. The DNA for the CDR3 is TGTGCCAGCTCACCATCCGAGGGGGTCGCTGAAGCTTTCTTT. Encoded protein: CASSPSEGVAEAFF.

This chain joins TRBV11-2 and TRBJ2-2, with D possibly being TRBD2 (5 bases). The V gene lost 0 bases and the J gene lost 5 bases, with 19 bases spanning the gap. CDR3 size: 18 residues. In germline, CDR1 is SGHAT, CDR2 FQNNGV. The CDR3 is CASSLDPWVGAWTGELFF. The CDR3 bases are TGTGCCAGCAGCTTAGACCCTTGGGTGGGAGCCTGGACCGGGGAGCTGTTTTTT.

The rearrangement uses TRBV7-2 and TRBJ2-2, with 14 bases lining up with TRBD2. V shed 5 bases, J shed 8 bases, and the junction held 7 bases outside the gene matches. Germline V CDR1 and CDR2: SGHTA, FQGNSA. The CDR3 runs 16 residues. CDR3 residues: CASSKGLAGARGELFF. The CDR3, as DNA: TGTGCCAGCAGCAAGGGACTAGCGGGGGCGCGGGGGGAGCTGTTTTTT.

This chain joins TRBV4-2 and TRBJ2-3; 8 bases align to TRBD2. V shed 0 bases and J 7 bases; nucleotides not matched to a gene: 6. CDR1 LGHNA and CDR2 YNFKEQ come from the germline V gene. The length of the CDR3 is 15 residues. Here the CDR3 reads CASSQDFSGGYTQYF. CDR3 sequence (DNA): TGTGCCAGCAGCCAAGACTTCAGCGGGGGTTATACGCAGTATTTT.

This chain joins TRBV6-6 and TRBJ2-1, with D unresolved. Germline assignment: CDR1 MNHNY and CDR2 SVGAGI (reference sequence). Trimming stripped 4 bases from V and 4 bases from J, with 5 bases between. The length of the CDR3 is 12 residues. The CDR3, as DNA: TGTGCCAGCAGTTTAGAATACAATGAGCAGTTCTTC. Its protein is CASSLEYNEQFF.

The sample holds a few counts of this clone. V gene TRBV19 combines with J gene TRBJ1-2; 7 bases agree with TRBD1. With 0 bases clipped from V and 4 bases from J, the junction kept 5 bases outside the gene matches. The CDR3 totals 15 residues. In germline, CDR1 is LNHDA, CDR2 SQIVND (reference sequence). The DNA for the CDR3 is TGTGCCAGTAGTATAGACCCGACAGGGAGCTATGGCTACACCTTC. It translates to CASSIDPTGSYGYTF.

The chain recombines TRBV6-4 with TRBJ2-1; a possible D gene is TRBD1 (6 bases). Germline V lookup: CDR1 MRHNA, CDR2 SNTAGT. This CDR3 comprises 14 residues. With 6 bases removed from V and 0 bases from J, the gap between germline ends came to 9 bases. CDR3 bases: TGTGCCAGCAGGCCGACAGGCTCCTACAATGAGCAGTTCTTC. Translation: CASRPTGSYNEQFF.

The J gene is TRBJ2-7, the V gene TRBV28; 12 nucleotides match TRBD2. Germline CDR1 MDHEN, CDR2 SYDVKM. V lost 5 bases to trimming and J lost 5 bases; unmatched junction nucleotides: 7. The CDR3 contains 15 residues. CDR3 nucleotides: TGTGCCAGCAGTCGCCTAGCGGGAGGGGTCCACGAGCAGTACTTC. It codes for CASSRLAGGVHEQYF.

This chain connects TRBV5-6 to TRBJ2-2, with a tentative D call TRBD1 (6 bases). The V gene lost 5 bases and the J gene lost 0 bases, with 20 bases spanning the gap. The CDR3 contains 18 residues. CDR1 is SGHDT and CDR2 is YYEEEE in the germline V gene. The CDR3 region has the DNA TGTGCCAGCAGTCAGCAGGGACACCCTCGGGCGAACACCGGGGAGCTGTTTTTT. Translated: CASSQQGHPRANTGELFF.

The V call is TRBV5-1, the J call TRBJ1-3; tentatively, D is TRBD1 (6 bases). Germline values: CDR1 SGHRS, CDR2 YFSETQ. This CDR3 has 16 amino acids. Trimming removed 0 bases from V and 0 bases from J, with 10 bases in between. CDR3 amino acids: CASSLDRQDSGNTIYF. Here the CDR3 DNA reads TGCGCCAGCAGCTTGGACAGACAGGACTCTGGAAACACCATATATTTT.